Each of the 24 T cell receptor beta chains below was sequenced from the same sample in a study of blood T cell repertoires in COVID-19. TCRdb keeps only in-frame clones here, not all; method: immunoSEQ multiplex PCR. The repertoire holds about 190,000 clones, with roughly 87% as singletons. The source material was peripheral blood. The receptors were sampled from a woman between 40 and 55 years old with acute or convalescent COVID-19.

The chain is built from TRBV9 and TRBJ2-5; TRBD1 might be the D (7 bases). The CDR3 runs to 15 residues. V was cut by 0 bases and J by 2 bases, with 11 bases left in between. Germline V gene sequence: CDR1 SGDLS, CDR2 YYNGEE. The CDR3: CASSVDAGQQETQYF. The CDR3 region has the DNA TGTGCCAGCAGCGTAGACGCGGGACAGCAAGAGACCCAGTACTTC.

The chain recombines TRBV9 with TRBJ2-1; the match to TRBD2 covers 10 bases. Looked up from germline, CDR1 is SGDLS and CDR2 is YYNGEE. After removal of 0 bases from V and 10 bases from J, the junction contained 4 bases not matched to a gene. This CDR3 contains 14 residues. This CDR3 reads CASSVGSGRGEQFF. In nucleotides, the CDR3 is TGTGCCAGCAGCGTAGGGAGCGGGAGGGGGGAGCAGTTCTTC.

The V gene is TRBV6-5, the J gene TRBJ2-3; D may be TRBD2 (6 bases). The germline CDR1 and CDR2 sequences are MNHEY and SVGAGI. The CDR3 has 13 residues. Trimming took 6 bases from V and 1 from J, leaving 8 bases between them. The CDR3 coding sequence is TGTGCCAGCAGGGGGGGAGGCACAGATACGCAGTATTTT. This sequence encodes CASRGGGTDTQYF.

The chain's CDR3 is CASRDFEGAGNSPLHF. CDR3 coding DNA: TGTGCCAGCAGGGACTTTGAGGGCGCGGGGAATTCACCCCTCCACTTT. This chain connects TRBV5-4 to TRBJ1-6; the D is unclear. The CDR3 length is 16 residues. V was pared by 5 bases and J by 7 bases, with 19 bases between. Germline V gives CDR1 SGHNT, CDR2 YYREEE (reference sequence). The entire variable domain, with the rest obtained from reference TRBV5-4 and TRBJ1-6, is as follows: ETGVTQSPTHLIKTRGQQVTLRCSSQSGHNTVSWYQQALGQGPQFIFQYYREEENGRGNFPPRFSGLQFPNYSSELNVNALELDDSALYLCASRDFEGAGNSPLHFGNGTRLTVT.

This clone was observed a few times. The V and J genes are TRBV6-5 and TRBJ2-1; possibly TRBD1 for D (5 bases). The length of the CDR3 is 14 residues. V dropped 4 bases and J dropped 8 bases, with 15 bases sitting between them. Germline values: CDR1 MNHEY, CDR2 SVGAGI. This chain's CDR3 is CASSFQGPLDEQFF. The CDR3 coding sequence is TGTGCCAGCAGTTTCCAGGGTCCCCTCGATGAGCAGTTCTTC.

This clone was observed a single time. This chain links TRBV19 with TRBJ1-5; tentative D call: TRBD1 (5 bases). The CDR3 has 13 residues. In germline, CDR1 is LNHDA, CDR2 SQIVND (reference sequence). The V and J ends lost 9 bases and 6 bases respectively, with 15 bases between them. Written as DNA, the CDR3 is TGTGCCAGCAACGAACCAGGGCCTCAGCCCCAGCATTTT. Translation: CASNEPGPQPQHF. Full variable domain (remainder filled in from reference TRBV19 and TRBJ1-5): DGGITQSPKYLFRKEGQNVTLSCEQNLNHDAMYWYRQDPGQGLRLIYYSQIVNDFQKGDIAEGYSVSREKKESFPLTVTSAQKNPTAFYLCASNEPGPQPQHFGDGTRLSIL.

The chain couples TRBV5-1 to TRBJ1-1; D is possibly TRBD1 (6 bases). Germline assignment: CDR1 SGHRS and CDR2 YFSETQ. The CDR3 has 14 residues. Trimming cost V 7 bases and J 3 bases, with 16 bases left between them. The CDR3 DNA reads TGCGCCAGCGGGGAGATCCCAGGGGACACTGAAGCTTTCTTT. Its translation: CASGEIPGDTEAFF. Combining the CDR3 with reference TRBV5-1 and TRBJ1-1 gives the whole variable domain KAGVTQTPRYLIKTRGQQVTLSCSPISGHRSVSWYQQTPGQGLQFLFEYFSETQRNKGNFPGRFSGRQFSNSRSEMNVSTLELGDSALYLCASGEIPGDTEAFFGQGTRLTVV.

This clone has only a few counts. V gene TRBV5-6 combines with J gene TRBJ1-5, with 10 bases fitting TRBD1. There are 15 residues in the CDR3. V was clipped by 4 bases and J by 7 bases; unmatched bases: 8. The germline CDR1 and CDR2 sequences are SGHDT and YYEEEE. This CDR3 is CASSHRDRGFQPQHF. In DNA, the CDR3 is TGTGCCAGCAGCCACCGGGACAGGGGATTCCAGCCCCAGCATTTT.

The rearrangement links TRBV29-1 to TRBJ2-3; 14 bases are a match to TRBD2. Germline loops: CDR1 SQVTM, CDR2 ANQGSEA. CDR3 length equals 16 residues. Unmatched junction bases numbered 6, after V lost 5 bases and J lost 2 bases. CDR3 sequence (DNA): TGCAGCGTTCGAAGACTAGCGGGGGGGATCACAGATACGCAGTATTTT. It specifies CSVRRLAGGITDTQYF.

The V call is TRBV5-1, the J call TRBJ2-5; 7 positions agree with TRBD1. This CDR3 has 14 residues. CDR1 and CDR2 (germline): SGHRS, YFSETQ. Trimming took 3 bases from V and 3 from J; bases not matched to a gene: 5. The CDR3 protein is CASSSYDREETQYF. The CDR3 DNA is TGCGCCAGCAGCTCCTACGACAGGGAAGAGACCCAGTACTTC.

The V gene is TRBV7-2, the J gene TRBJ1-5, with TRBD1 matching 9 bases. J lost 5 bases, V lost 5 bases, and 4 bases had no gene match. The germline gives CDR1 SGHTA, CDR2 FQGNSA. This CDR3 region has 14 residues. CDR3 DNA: TGTGCCAGCAGCCAGCGGACAGGGGATCAGCCCCAGCATTTT. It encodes CASSQRTGDQPQHF.

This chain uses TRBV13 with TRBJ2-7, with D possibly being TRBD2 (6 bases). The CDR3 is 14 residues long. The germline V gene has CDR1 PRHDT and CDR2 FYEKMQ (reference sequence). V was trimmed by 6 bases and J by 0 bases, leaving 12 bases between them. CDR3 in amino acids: CASRAAGRSYEQYF. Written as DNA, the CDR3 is TGTGCCAGCAGGGCGGCGGGACGCTCCTACGAGCAGTACTTC. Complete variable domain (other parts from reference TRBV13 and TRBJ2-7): AAGVIQSPRHLIKEKRETATLKCYPIPRHDTVYWYQQGPGQDPQFLISFYEKMQSDKGSIPDRFSAQQFSDYHSELNMSSLELGDSALYFCASRAAGRSYEQYFGPGTRLTVT.

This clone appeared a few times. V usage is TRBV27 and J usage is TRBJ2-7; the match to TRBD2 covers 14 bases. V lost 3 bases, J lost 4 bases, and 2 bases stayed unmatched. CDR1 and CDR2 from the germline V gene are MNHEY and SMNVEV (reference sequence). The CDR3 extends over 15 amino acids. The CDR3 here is CASSLTSGRGYEQYF. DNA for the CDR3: TGTGCCAGCAGTTTGACTAGCGGGAGGGGTTACGAGCAGTACTTC.

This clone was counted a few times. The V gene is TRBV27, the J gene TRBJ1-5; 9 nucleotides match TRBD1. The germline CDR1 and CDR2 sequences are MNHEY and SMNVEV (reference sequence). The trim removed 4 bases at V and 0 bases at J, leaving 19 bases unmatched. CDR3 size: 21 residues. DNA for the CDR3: TGTGCCAGCAGTTCCCTTTATCCCAACCGGGACAGGGCTTATAGCAATCAGCCCCAGCATTTT. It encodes CASSSLYPNRDRAYSNQPQHF.

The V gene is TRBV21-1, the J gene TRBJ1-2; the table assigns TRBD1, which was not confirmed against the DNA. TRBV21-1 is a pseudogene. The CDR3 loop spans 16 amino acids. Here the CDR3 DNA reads TGTGCCAGCAGCAAAGCTAAATGGGACAGCGCTAGAGGCTACACCTTC. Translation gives CASSKAKWDSARGYTF.

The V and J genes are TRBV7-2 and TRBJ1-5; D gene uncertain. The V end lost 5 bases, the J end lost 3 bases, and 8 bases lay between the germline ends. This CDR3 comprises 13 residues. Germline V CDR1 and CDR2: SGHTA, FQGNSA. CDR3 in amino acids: CASSPRVNQPQHF. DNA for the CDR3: TGTGCCAGCAGCCCCCGGGTCAATCAGCCCCAGCATTTT.

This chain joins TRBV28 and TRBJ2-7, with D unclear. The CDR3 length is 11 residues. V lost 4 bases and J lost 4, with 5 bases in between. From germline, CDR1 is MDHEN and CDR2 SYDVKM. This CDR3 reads CASSSRYEQYF. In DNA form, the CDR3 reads TGTGCCAGCAGTTCCAGGTACGAGCAGTACTTC.

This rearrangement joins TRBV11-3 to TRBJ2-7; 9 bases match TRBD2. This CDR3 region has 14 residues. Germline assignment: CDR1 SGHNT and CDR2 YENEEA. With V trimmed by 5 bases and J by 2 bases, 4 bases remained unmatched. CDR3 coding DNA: TGTGCCAGCAGCCGCGGGGGGGATACCTACGAGCAGTACTTC. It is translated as CASSRGGDTYEQYF.

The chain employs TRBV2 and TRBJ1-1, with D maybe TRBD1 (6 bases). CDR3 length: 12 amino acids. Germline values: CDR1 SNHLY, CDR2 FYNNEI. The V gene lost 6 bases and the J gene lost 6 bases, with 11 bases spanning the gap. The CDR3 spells CASSKQGSEAFF. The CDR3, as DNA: TGTGCCAGCAGCAAACAGGGTTCTGAAGCTTTCTTT.

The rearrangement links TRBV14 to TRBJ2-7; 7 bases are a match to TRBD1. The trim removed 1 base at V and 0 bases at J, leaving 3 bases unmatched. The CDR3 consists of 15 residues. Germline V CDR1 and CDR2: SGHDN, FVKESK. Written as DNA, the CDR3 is TGTGCCAGCAGCCAAGTCCCAGGGGGCTCCTACGAGCAGTACTTC. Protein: CASSQVPGGSYEQYF.

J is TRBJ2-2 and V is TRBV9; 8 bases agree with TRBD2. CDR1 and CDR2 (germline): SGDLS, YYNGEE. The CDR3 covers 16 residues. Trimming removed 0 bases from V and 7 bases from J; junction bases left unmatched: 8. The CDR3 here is CASSVVAGGRGGELFF. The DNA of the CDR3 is TGTGCCAGCAGCGTAGTGGCGGGAGGAAGGGGCGGGGAGCTGTTTTTT.

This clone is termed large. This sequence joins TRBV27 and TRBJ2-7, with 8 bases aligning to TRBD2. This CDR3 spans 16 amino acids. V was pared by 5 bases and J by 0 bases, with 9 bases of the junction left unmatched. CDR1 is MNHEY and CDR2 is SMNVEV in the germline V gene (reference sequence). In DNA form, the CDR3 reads TGTGCCAGCAGTCCTTTAGGCGGGGGGTACTCCTACGAGCAGTACTTC. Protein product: CASSPLGGGYSYEQYF.

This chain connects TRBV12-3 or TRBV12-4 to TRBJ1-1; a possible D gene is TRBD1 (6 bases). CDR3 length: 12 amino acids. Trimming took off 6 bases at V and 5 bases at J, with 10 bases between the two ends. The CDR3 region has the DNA TGTGCCAGCAGAGCCGACAGGACTGAAGCTTTCTTT. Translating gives CASRADRTEAFF.

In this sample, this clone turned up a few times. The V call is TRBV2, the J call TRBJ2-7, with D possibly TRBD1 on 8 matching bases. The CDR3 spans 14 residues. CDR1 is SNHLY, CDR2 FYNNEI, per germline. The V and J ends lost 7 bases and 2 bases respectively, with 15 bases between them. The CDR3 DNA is TGTGCCAGCACGTCACAGGGGGGGACCTACGAGCAGTACTTC. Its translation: CASTSQGGTYEQYF.